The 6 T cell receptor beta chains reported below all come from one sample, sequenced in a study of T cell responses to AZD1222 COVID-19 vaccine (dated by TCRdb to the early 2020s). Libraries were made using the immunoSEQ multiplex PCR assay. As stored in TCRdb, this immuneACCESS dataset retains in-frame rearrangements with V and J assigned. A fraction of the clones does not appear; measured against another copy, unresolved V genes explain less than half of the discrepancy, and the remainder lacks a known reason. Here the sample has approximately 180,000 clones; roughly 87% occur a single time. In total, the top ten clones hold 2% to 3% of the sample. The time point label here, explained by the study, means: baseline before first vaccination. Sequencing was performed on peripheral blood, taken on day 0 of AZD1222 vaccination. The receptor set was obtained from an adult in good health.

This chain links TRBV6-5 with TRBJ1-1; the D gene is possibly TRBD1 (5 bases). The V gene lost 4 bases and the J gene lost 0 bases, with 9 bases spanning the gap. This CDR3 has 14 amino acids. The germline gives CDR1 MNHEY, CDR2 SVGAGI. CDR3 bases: TGTGCCAGCAGTTTGTTAGGGGTGAACACTGAAGCTTTCTTT. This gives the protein CASSLLGVNTEAFF.

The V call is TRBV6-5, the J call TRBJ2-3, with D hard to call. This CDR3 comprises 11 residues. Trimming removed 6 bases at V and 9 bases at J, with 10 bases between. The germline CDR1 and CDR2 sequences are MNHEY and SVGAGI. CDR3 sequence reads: CASSIVKTQYF. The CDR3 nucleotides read TGTGCCAGCAGCATTGTGAAGACGCAGTATTTT.

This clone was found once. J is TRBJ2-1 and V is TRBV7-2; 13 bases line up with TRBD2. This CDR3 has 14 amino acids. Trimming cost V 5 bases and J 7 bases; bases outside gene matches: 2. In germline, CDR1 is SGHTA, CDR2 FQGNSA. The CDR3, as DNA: TGTGCCAGCAGCGGGACTAGCGGGATGAATGAGCAGTTCTTC. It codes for CASSGTSGMNEQFF.

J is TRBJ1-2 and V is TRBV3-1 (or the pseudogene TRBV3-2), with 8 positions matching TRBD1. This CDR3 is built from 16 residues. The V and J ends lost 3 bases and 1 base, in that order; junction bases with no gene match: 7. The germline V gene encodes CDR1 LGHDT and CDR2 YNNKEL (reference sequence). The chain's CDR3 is CASSQPGQALNYGYTF. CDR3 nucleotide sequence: TGTGCCAGCAGCCAGCCGGGACAGGCCCTTAACTATGGCTACACCTTC.

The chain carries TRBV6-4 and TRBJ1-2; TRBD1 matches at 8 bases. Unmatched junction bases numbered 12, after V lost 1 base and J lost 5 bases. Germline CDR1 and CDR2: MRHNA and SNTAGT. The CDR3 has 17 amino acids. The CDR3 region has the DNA TGTGCCAGCAGTGACTACCCGGCAGGGGGCGTATGGTATGGCTACACCTTC. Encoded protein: CASSDYPAGGVWYGYTF.

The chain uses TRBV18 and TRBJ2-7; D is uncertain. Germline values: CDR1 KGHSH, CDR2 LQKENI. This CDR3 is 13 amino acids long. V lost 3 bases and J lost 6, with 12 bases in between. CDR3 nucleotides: TGTGCCAGCTCACCGGGCTCCCTGGGCGAGCAGTACTTC. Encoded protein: CASSPGSLGEQYF.